This entry concerns a single TCR beta chain. Per the study methods: The assay estimated nucleated cells by amplifying reference gene primers. Only in-frame clones appear in the TCRdb table, and some are missing; sequencing was by immunoSEQ multiplex PCR. V and J calls and clone size follow that table, whereas D and trimming were derived from the DNA. Among 150,000 to 200,000 clones listed, around 84% were seen once. The data were obtained in a study of blood T cell repertoires in COVID-19. Turning to the study itself: The United States, Italy and Spain provided the acute and convalescent COVID-19 samples. The analysed material was cDNA or gDNA that came from T cells, B-cell-depleted T cells, or PBMCs.

This CDR3 spans 16 amino acids. Germline CDR1 is LGHNA and CDR2 is YSLEER. Trimming cost V 5 bases and J 2 bases; bases outside gene matches: 4. Material for sequencing was peripheral blood. V usage is TRBV4-3 and J usage is TRBJ2-3; 13 bases fit TRBD2. The receptor was isolated from a young man with active or convalescent COVID-19. The CDR3 coding sequence is TGCGCCAGCAGCTTCGGACTAGCGGGGGTCACAGATACGCAGTATTTT. It translates to CASSFGLAGVTDTQYF.